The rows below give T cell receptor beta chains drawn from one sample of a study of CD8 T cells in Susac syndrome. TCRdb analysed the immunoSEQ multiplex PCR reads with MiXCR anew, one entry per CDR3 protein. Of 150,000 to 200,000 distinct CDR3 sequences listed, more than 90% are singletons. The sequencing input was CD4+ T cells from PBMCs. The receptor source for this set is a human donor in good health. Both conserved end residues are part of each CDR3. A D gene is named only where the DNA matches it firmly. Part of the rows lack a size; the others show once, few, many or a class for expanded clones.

CDR3 protein: CASRAYEKLFF; CDR3 DNA: TGTGCCAGCCGGGCATACGAAAAACTGTTTTTT; clone size: -; V gene: TRBV2; J gene: TRBJ1-4; D gene: -
CDR3 protein: CSAPGQGGTDTQYF; CDR3 DNA: TGCAGCGCACCGGGACAGGGAGGCACAGATACGCAGTATTTT; clone size: -; V gene: TRBV29-1; J gene: TRBJ2-3; D gene: TRBD1
CDR3 protein: CAIRASGGADEQFF; CDR3 DNA: TGTGCCATCCGTGCTAGCGGGGGGGCCGATGAGCAGTTCTTC; clone size: -; V gene: TRBV10-3; J gene: TRBJ2-1; D gene: TRBD2
CDR3 protein: CASSLRGGGSNQPQHF; CDR3 DNA: TGTGCCAGCAGTTTAAGAGGGGGCGGGAGCAATCAGCCCCAGCATTTT; clone size: -; V gene: TRBV28; J gene: TRBJ1-5; D gene: TRBD1
CDR3 protein: CASSQVIGAAEAFF; CDR3 DNA: TGCGCCAGCAGCCAAGTTATCGGGGCCGCTGAAGCTTTCTTT; clone size: -; V gene: TRBV4-3; J gene: TRBJ1-1; D gene: -
CDR3 protein: CASSPWLKDHEQYF; CDR3 DNA: TGTGCCAGCAGCCCTTGGCTTAAGGACCACGAGCAGTACTTC; clone size: -; V gene: TRBV27; J gene: TRBJ2-7; D gene: -
CDR3 protein: CASTDFVQETQYF; CDR3 DNA: TGTGCCAGCACCGACTTTGTCCAAGAGACCCAGTACTTC; clone size: -; V gene: TRBV12-3/TRBV12-4; J gene: TRBJ2-5; D gene: -
CDR3 protein: CASADTYTDTQYF; CDR3 DNA: TGTGCCAGCGCGGACACCTACACAGATACGCAGTATTTT; clone size: -; V gene: TRBV18; J gene: TRBJ2-3; D gene: -
CDR3 protein: CSAPQRGASSYNEQFF; CDR3 DNA: TGCAGTGCCCCACAGAGGGGGGCGAGCTCCTACAATGAGCAGTTCTTC; clone size: -; V gene: TRBV20-1; J gene: TRBJ2-1; D gene: -
CDR3 protein: CASSPGTGGAGANVLTF; CDR3 DNA: TGTGCCAGCAGCCCCGGGACAGGGGGCGCCGGGGCCAACGTCCTGACTTTC; clone size: -; V gene: TRBV13; J gene: TRBJ2-6; D gene: TRBD1
CDR3 protein: CASSLAIAGRMNTEAFF; CDR3 DNA: TGTGCCAGCAGCTTAGCCATAGCGGGACGGATGAACACTGAAGCTTTCTTT; clone size: once; V gene: TRBV11-2; J gene: TRBJ1-1; D gene: -
CDR3 protein: CATLGRRTQETQYF; CDR3 DNA: TGTGCCACTCTGGGACGGCGAACTCAAGAGACCCAGTACTTC; clone size: -; V gene: TRBV6-6; J gene: TRBJ2-5; D gene: -
CDR3 protein: CASGRGSGANVLTF; CDR3 DNA: TGTGCCAGCGGTCGTGGCTCTGGGGCCAACGTCCTGACTTTC; clone size: few; V gene: TRBV2; J gene: TRBJ2-6; D gene: -
CDR3 protein: CASSETTGEGGYTF; CDR3 DNA: TGTGCCAGCAGTGAGACGACAGGGGAGGGTGGCTACACCTTC; clone size: -; V gene: TRBV25-1; J gene: TRBJ1-2; D gene: TRBD1
CDR3 protein: CASSSPGLGGRTQYF; CDR3 DNA: TGTGCCAGCAGTTCTCCGGGACTAGGGGGACGGACCCAGTACTTC; clone size: -; V gene: TRBV2; J gene: TRBJ2-5; D gene: TRBD2
CDR3 protein: CASSDTDSNQPQHF; CDR3 DNA: TGTGCCAGCAGTGATACGGACAGCAATCAGCCCCAGCATTTT; clone size: once; V gene: TRBV2; J gene: TRBJ1-5; D gene: -
CDR3 protein: CASSLYGTANTEAFF; CDR3 DNA: TGTGCCAGCAGCTTATACGGGACCGCGAACACTGAAGCTTTCTTT; clone size: once; V gene: TRBV7-2; J gene: TRBJ1-1; D gene: -
CDR3 protein: CASSPFLAGLQYF; CDR3 DNA: TGTGCCAGCAGCCCCTTCCTAGCGGGACTGCAGTACTTC; clone size: -; V gene: TRBV7-2; J gene: TRBJ2-7; D gene: TRBD2
CDR3 protein: CSASAFGTLVDEQYF; CDR3 DNA: TGCAGTGCTAGCGCTTTTGGGACTCTAGTAGACGAGCAGTACTTC; clone size: -; V gene: TRBV20-1; J gene: TRBJ2-7; D gene: -
CDR3 protein: CATSDPSRDTQYF; CDR3 DNA: TGTGCCACCAGTGACCCCTCCAGAGATACGCAGTATTTT; clone size: -; V gene: TRBV24-1; J gene: TRBJ2-3; D gene: -
CDR3 protein: CSARDNNQPQHF; CDR3 DNA: TGCAGCGCTCGGGACAACAATCAGCCCCAGCATTTT; clone size: -; V gene: TRBV29-1; J gene: TRBJ1-5; D gene: -
CDR3 protein: CASSLAPSGGVLGGTQYF; CDR3 DNA: TGTGCCAGCAGCTTAGCCCCTAGCGGGGGGGTACTGGGCGGTACGCAGTATTTT; clone size: -; V gene: TRBV11-2; J gene: TRBJ2-3; D gene: TRBD2
CDR3 protein: CASNRGTLGETQYF; CDR3 DNA: TGTGCCAGCAATCGGGGGACCCTAGGAGAGACCCAGTACTTC; clone size: -; V gene: TRBV25-1; J gene: TRBJ2-5; D gene: -
CDR3 protein: CAWTGQTYGYTF; CDR3 DNA: TGTGCCTGGACTGGACAGACCTATGGCTACACCTTC; clone size: -; V gene: TRBV30; J gene: TRBJ1-2; D gene: -
CDR3 protein: CASSQGWDNEKLFF; CDR3 DNA: TGTGCCAGCAGCCAGGGGTGGGATAATGAAAAACTGTTTTTT; clone size: -; V gene: TRBV12-3/TRBV12-4; J gene: TRBJ1-4; D gene: -
CDR3 protein: CASSLASSGGAHEQFF; CDR3 DNA: TGTGCCAGCAGCTTAGCATCTAGCGGGGGGGCCCATGAGCAGTTCTTC; clone size: -; V gene: TRBV7-2; J gene: TRBJ2-1; D gene: TRBD2
CDR3 protein: CASSYGQGLTSANEQFF; CDR3 DNA: TGTGCCAGCAGTTACGGGCAGGGACTCACTAGCGCCAATGAGCAGTTCTTC; clone size: -; V gene: TRBV6-2/TRBV6-3; J gene: TRBJ2-1; D gene: TRBD2
CDR3 protein: CSARDERLAGGSGKTQYF; CDR3 DNA: TGCAGTGCTAGAGATGAGAGACTAGCGGGGGGAAGTGGGAAGACCCAGTACTTC; clone size: -; V gene: TRBV20-1; J gene: TRBJ2-5; D gene: TRBD2
CDR3 protein: CSGTGQANTEAFF; CDR3 DNA: TGCAGCGGGACCGGACAGGCCAACACTGAAGCTTTCTTT; clone size: -; V gene: TRBV29-1; J gene: TRBJ1-1; D gene: TRBD1
CDR3 protein: CASRMEGNEKLFF; CDR3 DNA: TGTGCCAGCAGGATGGAGGGGAATGAAAAACTGTTTTTT; clone size: -; V gene: TRBV4-2; J gene: TRBJ1-4; D gene: -
CDR3 protein: CASREVYNSPLHF; CDR3 DNA: TGTGCCAGCCGAGAGGTTTATAATTCACCCCTCCACTTT; clone size: -; V gene: TRBV28; J gene: TRBJ1-6; D gene: -
CDR3 protein: CASSPHLAGVGGTQYF; CDR3 DNA: TGTGCCAGCAGCCCGCACCTAGCGGGGGTGGGGGGTACGCAGTATTTT; clone size: once; V gene: TRBV7-3; J gene: TRBJ2-3; D gene: TRBD2
CDR3 protein: CASSVQGSNTEAFF; CDR3 DNA: TGTGCCAGCAGCGTACAGGGGTCGAACACTGAAGCTTTCTTT; clone size: -; V gene: TRBV9; J gene: TRBJ1-1; D gene: -
CDR3 protein: CAWSVLGSSYNSPLHF; CDR3 DNA: TGTGCCTGGAGTGTACTCGGGAGCTCCTATAATTCACCCCTCCACTTT; clone size: -; V gene: TRBV30; J gene: TRBJ1-6; D gene: -
CDR3 protein: CASSLGTGAAGEQFF; CDR3 DNA: TGTGCCAGCAGTTTAGGGACAGGGGCGGCGGGTGAGCAGTTCTTC; clone size: -; V gene: TRBV28; J gene: TRBJ2-1; D gene: TRBD1
CDR3 protein: CSASHSSNQPQHF; CDR3 DNA: TGCAGTGCTAGCCACAGCTCCAATCAGCCCCAGCATTTT; clone size: -; V gene: TRBV20-1; J gene: TRBJ1-5; D gene: -
CDR3 protein: CASSQPLTGPYEQYF; CDR3 DNA: TGCGCCAGCAGCCAACCATTGACAGGACCCTACGAGCAGTACTTC; clone size: -; V gene: TRBV4-3; J gene: TRBJ2-7; D gene: -
CDR3 protein: CASSPVPRPEETQYF; CDR3 DNA: TGTGCCAGCAGCCCTGTTCCACGCCCCGAAGAGACCCAGTACTTC; clone size: few; V gene: TRBV9; J gene: TRBJ2-5; D gene: -
CDR3 protein: CSASFERRAETQYF; CDR3 DNA: TGCAGTGCTAGTTTTGAACGCCGGGCAGAGACCCAGTACTTC; clone size: -; V gene: TRBV20-1; J gene: TRBJ2-5; D gene: -
CDR3 protein: CASSQSWTGNTEAFF; CDR3 DNA: TGCGCCAGCAGTCAATCATGGACAGGGAACACTGAAGCTTTCTTT; clone size: -; V gene: TRBV23-1; J gene: TRBJ1-1; D gene: TRBD1
CDR3 protein: CASRRTASEQYF; CDR3 DNA: TGTGCCAGCAGAAGGACAGCGAGTGAGCAGTACTTC; clone size: -; V gene: TRBV12-3/TRBV12-4; J gene: TRBJ2-7; D gene: -
CDR3 protein: CASRTGTTNYGYTF; CDR3 DNA: TGTGCCAGTAGGACAGGGACCACTAACTATGGCTACACCTTC; clone size: -; V gene: TRBV19; J gene: TRBJ1-2; D gene: TRBD1
CDR3 protein: CSGVRGPSLIQYF; CDR3 DNA: TGCAGCGGCGTTCGGGGGCCCTCTCTCATTCAGTACTTC; clone size: -; V gene: TRBV29-1; J gene: TRBJ2-4; D gene: -
CDR3 protein: CASSLTMYSGANVLTF; CDR3 DNA: TGCGCCAGCAGCTTGACCATGTACTCTGGGGCCAACGTCCTGACTTTC; clone size: -; V gene: TRBV5-1; J gene: TRBJ2-6; D gene: -